This entry describes one TCR beta chain. Its antigen is undetermined. The sample comes from a study of T cell repertoires in cytomegalovirus infection. Turning to the study itself: Carrying CMV and the relevant HLA type showed in public TCR beta signatures.

This CDR3 spans 13 amino acids. CDR1 is SNHLY and CDR2 is FYNNEI in the germline V gene. Trimming took 4 bases from V and 4 from J, leaving 9 bases between them. MiXCR was run by TCRdb on the reads, yielding one entry per CDR3 protein. The data show approximately 750,000 distinct CDR3 sequences, with 35% seen just once and 2.8% held by the top ten. Study-level findings and limits: Within the response measured ex vivo, HLA-C-restricted CMV-specific TCR beta clonotypes were dominant. People with CMV and the relevant HLA were identified by cumulative public TCR beta family frequency.

What was sequenced was PBMCs. The chain has TRBV2 and TRBJ2-3; D call uncertain. This receptor was identified in a human donor in good health (CMV status not recorded). Some clones in this sample may be carry-over from other donors' samples. Here the CDR3 DNA reads TGTGCCAGCAGTGCACTGGCCGCAGATACGCAGTATTTT. Its protein is CASSALAADTQYF.